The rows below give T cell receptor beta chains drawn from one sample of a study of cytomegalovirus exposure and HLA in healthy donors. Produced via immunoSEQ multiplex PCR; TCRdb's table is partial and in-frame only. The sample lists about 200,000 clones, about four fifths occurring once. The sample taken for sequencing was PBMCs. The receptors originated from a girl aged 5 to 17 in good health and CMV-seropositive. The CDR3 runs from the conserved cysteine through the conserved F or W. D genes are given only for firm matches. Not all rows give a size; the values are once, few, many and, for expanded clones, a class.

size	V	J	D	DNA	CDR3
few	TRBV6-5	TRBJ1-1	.	TGTGCCAGCAGTTCCCCATGGAACACTGAAGCTTTCTTT	CASSSPWNTEAFF
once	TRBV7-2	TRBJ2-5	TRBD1	TGTGCCAGCAGCCGAGACAGGGTCCAAGAGACCCAGTACTTC	CASSRDRVQETQYF
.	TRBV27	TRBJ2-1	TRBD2	TGTGCCAGCAGTTCCGGGACTAGCGGGGCCGGTGAGCAGTTCTTC	CASSSGTSGAGEQFF
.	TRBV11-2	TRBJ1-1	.	TGTGCCAGCAGCTTAGTTAGGAACACTGAAGCTTTCTTT	CASSLVRNTEAFF
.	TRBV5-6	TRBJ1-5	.	TGTGCCAGCAGCTTGGGCGGCCATAGCAATCAGCCCCAGCATTTT	CASSLGGHSNQPQHF
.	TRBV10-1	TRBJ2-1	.	TGCGCCAGCAGTGGCAGGGGATCCTACAATGAGCAGTTCTTC	CASSGRGSYNEQFF
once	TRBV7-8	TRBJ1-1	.	TGTGCCAGCAGCTTTGCCAGGGCGAACACTGAAGCTTTCTTT	CASSFARANTEAFF
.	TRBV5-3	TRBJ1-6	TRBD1	TGTGCCGGCCCAGGGACAGGTAATTCACCCCTCCACTTT	CAGPGTGNSPLHF
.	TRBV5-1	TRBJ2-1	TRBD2	TGCGCCAGCAGCTTGCTGCCGGGACTAGCGAATGAGCAGTTCTTC	CASSLLPGLANEQFF
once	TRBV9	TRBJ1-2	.	TGTGCCAGCAGCGTTAGTTCGGGGGGGGGCTACACCTTC	CASSVSSGGGYTF
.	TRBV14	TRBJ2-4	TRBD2	TGTGCCAGCAGCCACGGGGGACTAGCGGGGGGGGGCAAAAACATTCAGTACTTC	CASSHGGLAGGGKNIQYF
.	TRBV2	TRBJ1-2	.	TGTGCCAGCTGGGACTACAGGACCACAAACTATGGCTACACCTTC	CASWDYRTTNYGYTF
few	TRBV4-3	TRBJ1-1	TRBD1	TGCGCCAGCAGCCAGGACAGGGGGAACACTGAAGCTTTCTTT	CASSQDRGNTEAFF
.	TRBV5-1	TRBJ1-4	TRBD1	TGCGCCAGCAGCCCGACAGGGTCGAGTGAAAAACTGTTTTTT	CASSPTGSSEKLFF
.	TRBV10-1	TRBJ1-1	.	TGCGCCAGCAGTGGACCGGGCGGGTTAGCTTTCTTT	CASSGPGGLAFF
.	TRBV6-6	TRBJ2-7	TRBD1	TGTGCCAGCAGTTTTTCCCAGGGGGCCTACGAGCAGTACTTC	CASSFSQGAYEQYF
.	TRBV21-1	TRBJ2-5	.	TGTGCCAGCAGCGCTCCCGGGACACTACAAGAGACCCAGTACTTC	CASSAPGTLQETQYF
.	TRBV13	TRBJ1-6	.	TGTGCCAGCAGCTCACAGGGCTACAATTCACCCCTCCACTTT	CASSSQGYNSPLHF
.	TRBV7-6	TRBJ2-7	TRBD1	TGTGCCAGCAGCTCGGGACAGGGAGTTGGCTACGAGCAGTACTTC	CASSSGQGVGYEQYF
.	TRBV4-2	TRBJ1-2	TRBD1	TGTGCCAGCAGCCGCTCGGTTCTGGACAGGGCTGGCTACACCTTC	CASSRSVLDRAGYTF
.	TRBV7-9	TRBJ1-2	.	TGTGCCAGCAGCGTTGGGCCCGCCGGCTATGGCTACACCTTC	CASSVGPAGYGYTF
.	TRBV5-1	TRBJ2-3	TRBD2	TGCGCCAGCAGCCCGGGGGGGCCTACAGATACGCAGTATTTT	CASSPGGPTDTQYF
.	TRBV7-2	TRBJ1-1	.	TGTGCCAGCAGCTTAGGTTCCGGTTATGAAGCTTTCTTT	CASSLGSGYEAFF
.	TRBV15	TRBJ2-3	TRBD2	TGTGCCACCAGCCAACTAGCGGGGGGGCGAAAAGATACGCAGTATTTT	CATSQLAGGRKDTQYF
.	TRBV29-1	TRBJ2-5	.	TGCAGCGTCGCAAACAGGGGGGGAGCGGAGACCCAGTACTTC	CSVANRGGAETQYF
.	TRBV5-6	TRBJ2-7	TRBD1	TGTGCCAGCAGCTGGGACAGGTTCTACGAGCAGTACTTC	CASSWDRFYEQYF
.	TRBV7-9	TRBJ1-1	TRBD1	TGTGCCAGCAGCCCGGGACAGATGAACACTGAAGCTTTCTTT	CASSPGQMNTEAFF
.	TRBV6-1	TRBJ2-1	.	TGTGCCAGCAGTGAATCGACAGGTTCCTACAATGAGCAGTTCTTC	CASSESTGSYNEQFF
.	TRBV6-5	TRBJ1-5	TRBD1	TGTGCCAGCAGGCCTGCCGGGACAGGGTATCAGCCCCAGCATTTT	CASRPAGTGYQPQHF
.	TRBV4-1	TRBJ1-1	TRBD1	TGCGCCAGCAGCCCGATCCAGGGGGGCGAGGGTTGGACTGAAGCTTTCTTT	CASSPIQGGEGWTEAFF
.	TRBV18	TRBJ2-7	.	TGTGCCAGCTCACGATCCAGACAGGTACGCTACGAGCAGTACTTC	CASSRSRQVRYEQYF
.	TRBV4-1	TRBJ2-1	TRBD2	TGCGCCAGCAGCCAAGATTGGGGCGGGGGTGATGAGCAGTTCTTC	CASSQDWGGGDEQFF
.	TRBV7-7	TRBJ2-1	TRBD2	TGTGCCAGCAGCTTGGGATCGGGGGGGGCCTACAATGAGCAGTTCTTC	CASSLGSGGAYNEQFF
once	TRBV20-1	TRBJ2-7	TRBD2	TGCAGTGTAGCGGGGGGGGGAGGGCAGTACTTC	CSVAGGGGQYF
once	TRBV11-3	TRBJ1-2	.	TGTGCCAGCAGCTCAGCGGGGACATTCAATGGTTATGGCTACACCTTC	CASSSAGTFNGYGYTF
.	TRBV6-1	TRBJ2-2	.	TGTGCCAGCAGTGACCTACTACCTAGTATTTCGTGGGAGCTGTTTTTT	CASSDLLPSISWELFF
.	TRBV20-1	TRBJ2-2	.	TGCAGTGCTAGAGTAACCGGGGAGCTGTTTTTT	CSARVTGELFF
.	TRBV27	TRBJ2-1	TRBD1	TGTGCCAGCAGTCGGACAGGGGCTTACAATGAGCAGTTCTTC	CASSRTGAYNEQFF
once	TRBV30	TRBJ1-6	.	TGTGCCTGGAGGCGGTCGAGCTCCTATAATTCACCCCTCCACTTT	CAWRRSSSYNSPLHF
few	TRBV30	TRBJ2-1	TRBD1	TGTGCCTGGAGTGTACAGGGGTCAGTAAACAATGAGCAGTTCTTC	CAWSVQGSVNNEQFF
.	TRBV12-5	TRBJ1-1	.	TGTGCTAGTGGTTTGGAACGAGGCCTCCGGGACACTGAAGCTTTCTTT	CASGLERGLRDTEAFF
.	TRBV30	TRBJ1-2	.	TGTGCCTGGAGTCTCGACAACTTCTATGGCTACACCTTC	CAWSLDNFYGYTF
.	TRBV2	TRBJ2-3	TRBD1	TGTGCCAGCAGAGCTACAGGGGGGGATACGCAGTATTTT	CASRATGGDTQYF
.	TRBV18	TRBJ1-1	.	TGTGCCAGCTCACCACCGGGGGGTGAAGCTTTCTTT	CASSPPGGEAFF
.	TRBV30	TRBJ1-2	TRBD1	TGTGCCTGGTCGGGACAGAGGATCTCCCTTAACTATGGCTACACCTTC	CAWSGQRISLNYGYTF
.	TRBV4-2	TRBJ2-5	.	TGTGCCAGCAGCCAAGATCTACAGAGCCAAGAGACCCAGTACTTC	CASSQDLQSQETQYF
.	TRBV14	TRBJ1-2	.	TGTGCCAGCAGCCTCCAACGGGGGATCGGCTACACCTTC	CASSLQRGIGYTF
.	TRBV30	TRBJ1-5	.	TGTGCCTGGAGTGTCCCTCGACAGGAAAATCAGCCCCAGCATTTT	CAWSVPRQENQPQHF
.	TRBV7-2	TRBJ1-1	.	TGTGCCAGCAGCTTTTTTTGGCAGAGCGCTGAAGCTTTCTTT	CASSFFWQSAEAFF
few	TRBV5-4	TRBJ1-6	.	TGTGCCAGCAGCTTGGCCGGCTCCTATAATTCACCCCTCCACTTT	CASSLAGSYNSPLHF
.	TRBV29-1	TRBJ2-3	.	TGCAGCGTAAAAGGGGTCCTCGCAGATACGCAGTATTTT	CSVKGVLADTQYF
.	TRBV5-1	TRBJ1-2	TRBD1	TGCGCCAGCAGTTTACCCGGGACAGGGTTTGGCTACACCTTC	CASSLPGTGFGYTF
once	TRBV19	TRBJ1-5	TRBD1	TGTGCCAGTTGTGACTTGGGACAGGGGGGCAATCAGCCCCAGCATTTT	CASCDLGQGGNQPQHF